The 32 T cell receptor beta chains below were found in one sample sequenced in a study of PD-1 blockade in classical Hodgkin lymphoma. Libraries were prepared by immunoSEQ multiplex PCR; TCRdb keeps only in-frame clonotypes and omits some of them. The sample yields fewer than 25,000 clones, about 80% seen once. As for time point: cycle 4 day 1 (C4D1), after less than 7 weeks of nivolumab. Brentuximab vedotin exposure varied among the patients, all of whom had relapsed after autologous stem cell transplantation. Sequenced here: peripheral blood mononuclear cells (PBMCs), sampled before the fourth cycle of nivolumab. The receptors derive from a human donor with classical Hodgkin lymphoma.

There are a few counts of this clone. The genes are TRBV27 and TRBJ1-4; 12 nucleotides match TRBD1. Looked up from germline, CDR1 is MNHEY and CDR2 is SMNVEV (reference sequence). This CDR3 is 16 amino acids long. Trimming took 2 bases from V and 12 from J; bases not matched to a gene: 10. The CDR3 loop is CASSLKWGDRGRQLFF. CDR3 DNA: TGTGCCAGCAGTTTAAAGTGGGGGGACAGGGGGCGGCAACTGTTTTTT.

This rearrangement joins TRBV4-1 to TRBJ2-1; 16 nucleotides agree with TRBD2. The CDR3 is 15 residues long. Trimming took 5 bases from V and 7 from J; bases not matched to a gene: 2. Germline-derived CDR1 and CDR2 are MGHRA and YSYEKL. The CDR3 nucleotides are TGCGCCAGCAGCGAGGGACTAGCGGGGGGGAATGAGCAGTTCTTC. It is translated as CASSEGLAGGNEQFF.

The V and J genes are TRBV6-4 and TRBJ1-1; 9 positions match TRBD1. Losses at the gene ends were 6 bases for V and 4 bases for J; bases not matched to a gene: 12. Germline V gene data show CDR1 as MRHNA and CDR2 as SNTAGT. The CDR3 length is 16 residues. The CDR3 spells CASRETGGNRGTEAFF. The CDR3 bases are TGTGCCAGCAGGGAGACAGGGGGGAATAGGGGCACTGAAGCTTTCTTT.

CDR3 amino acids: CASSGGGGEAFF. In nucleotides, the CDR3 is TGTGCCAGCAGCGGGGGAGGGGGTGAGGCTTTCTTT. The chain joins TRBV9 to TRBJ1-1, with D possibly TRBD1 on 6 matching bases. Germline loops: CDR1 SGDLS, CDR2 YYNGEE. This CDR3 has 12 amino acids. Deletions cut 3 bases from V and 11 bases from J, with 14 bases between. Drawing the rest from reference TRBV9 and TRBJ1-1, the complete variable domain is DSGVTQTPKHLITATGQRVTLRCSPRSGDLSVYWYQQSLDQGLQFLIQYYNGEERAKGNILERFSAQQFPDLHSELNLSSLELGDSALYFCASSGGGGEAFFGQGTRLTVV.

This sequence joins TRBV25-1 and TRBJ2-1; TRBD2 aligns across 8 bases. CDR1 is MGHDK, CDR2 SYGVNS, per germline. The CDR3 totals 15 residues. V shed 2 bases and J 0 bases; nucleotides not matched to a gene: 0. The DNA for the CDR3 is TGTGCCAGCAGTGAAAGCGGGAGCTCCTACAATGAGCAGTTCTTC. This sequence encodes CASSESGSSYNEQFF.

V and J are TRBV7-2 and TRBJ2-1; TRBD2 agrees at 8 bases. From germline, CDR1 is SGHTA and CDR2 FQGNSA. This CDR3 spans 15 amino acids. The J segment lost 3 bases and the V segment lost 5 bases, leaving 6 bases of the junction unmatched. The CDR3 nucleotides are TGTGCCAGCAGCAATAGCGGGGTCTTCTACAATGAGCAGTTCTTC. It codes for CASSNSGVFYNEQFF.

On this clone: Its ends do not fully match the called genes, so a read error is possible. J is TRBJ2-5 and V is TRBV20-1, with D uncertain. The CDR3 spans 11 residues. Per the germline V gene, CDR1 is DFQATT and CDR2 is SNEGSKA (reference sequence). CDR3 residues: CSANLQEPQYF. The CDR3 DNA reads TGCAGTGCCAACCTGCAAGAGCCCCAGTACTTC.

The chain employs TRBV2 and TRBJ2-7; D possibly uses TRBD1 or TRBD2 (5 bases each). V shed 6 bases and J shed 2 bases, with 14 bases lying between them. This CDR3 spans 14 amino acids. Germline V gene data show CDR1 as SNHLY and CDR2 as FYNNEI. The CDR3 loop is CASRLEGPTYEQYF. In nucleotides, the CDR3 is TGTGCCAGCAGATTAGAGGGGCCTACCTACGAGCAGTACTTC.

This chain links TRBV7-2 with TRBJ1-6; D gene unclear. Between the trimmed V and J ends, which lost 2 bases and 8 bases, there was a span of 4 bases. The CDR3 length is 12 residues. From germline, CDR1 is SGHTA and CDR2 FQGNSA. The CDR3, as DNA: TGTGCCAGCAGCTTAACCTATTCACCCCTCCACTTT. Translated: CASSLTYSPLHF.

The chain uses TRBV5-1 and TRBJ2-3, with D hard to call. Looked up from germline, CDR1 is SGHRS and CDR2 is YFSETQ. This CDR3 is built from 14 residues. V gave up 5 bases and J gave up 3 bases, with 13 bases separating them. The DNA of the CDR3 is TGCGCCAGCAGGAAGGGCGAACTTACAGATACGCAGTATTTT. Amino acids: CASRKGELTDTQYF.

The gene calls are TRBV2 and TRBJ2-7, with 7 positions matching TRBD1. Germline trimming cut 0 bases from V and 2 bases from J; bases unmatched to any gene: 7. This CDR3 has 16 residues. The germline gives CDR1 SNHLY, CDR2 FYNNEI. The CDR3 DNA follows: TGTGCCAGCAGTGAAGCGAACCGCGACAGGGCCTACGAGCAGTACTTC. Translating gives CASSEANRDRAYEQYF.

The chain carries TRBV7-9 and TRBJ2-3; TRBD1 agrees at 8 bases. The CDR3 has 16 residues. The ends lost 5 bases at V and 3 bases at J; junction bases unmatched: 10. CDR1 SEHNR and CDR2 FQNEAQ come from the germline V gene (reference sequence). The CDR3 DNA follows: TGTGCCAGCAGCCCACGGACAGGGAGAAAAACAGATACGCAGTATTTT. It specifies CASSPRTGRKTDTQYF.

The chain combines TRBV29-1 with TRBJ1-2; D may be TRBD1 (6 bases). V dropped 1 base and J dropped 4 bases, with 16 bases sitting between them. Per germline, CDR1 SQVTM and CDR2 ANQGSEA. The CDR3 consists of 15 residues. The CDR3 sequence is CSVEGTEDSFYGYTF. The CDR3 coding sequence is TGCAGCGTTGAAGGGACGGAGGACAGTTTCTATGGCTACACCTTC.

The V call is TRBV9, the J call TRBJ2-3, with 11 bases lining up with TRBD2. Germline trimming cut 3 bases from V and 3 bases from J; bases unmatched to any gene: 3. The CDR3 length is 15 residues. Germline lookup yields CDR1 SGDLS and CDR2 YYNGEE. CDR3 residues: CASSELAGVTDTQYF. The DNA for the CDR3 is TGTGCCAGCAGCGAACTAGCGGGAGTAACAGATACGCAGTATTTT.

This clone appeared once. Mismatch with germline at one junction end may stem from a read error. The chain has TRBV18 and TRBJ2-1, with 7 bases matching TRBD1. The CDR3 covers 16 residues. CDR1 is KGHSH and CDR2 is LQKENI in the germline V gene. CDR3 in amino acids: CASSPGTARTYDEQFF. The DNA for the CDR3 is TGTGCCAGCTCACCCGGGACAGCGAGAACCTACGATGAGCAGTTCTTC.

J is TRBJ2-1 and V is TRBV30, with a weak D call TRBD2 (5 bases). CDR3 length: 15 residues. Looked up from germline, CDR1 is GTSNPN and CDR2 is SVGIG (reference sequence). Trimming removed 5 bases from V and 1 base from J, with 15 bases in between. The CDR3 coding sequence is TGTGCCTGGGATGACGAGGGAGTGTCCTACAATGAGCAGTTCTTC. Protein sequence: CAWDDEGVSYNEQFF.

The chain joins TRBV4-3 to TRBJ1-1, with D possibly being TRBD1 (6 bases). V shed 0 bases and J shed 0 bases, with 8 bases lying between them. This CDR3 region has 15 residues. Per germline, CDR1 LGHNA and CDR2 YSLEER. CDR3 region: CASSQETGMNTEAFF. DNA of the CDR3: TGCGCCAGCAGCCAAGAGACAGGCATGAACACTGAAGCTTTCTTT.

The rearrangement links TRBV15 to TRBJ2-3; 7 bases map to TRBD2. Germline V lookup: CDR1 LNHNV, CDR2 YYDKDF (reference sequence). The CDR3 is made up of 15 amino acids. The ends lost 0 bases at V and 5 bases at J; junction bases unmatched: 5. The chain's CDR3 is CATSRDRRERDTQYF. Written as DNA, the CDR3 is TGTGCCACCAGCAGAGACCGGCGGGAGAGAGATACGCAGTATTTT.

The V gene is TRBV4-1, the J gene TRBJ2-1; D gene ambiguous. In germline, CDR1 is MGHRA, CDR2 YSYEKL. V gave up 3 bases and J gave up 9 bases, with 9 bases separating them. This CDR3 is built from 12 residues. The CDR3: CASSHLYSEQFF. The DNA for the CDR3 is TGCGCCAGCAGCCACCTGTATAGTGAGCAGTTCTTC.

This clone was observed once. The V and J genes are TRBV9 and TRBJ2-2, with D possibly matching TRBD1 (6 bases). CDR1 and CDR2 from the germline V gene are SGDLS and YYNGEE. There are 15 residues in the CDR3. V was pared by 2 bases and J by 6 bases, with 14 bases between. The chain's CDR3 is CASSVYAQGSGELFF. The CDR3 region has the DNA TGTGCCAGCAGCGTTTACGCACAGGGATCCGGGGAGCTGTTTTTT.

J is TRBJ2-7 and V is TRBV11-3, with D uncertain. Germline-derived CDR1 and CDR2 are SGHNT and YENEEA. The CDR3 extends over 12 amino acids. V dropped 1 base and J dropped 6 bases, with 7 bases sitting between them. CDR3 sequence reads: CASSLGQSEQYF. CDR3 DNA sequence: TGTGCCAGCAGCTTAGGTCAGAGCGAGCAGTACTTC.

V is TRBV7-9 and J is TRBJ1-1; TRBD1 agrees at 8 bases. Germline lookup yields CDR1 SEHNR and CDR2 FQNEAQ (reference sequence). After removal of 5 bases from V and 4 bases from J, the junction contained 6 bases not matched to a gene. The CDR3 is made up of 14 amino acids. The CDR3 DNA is TGTGCCAGCAGCAACAGGGGGTTTAGCACTGAAGCTTTCTTT. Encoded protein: CASSNRGFSTEAFF.

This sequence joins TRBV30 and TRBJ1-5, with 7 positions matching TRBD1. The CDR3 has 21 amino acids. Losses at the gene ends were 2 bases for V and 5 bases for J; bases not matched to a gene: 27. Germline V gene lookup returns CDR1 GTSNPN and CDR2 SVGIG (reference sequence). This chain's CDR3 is CAWSSAPIVHRDSITDQPQHF. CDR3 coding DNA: TGTGCCTGGAGTTCTGCTCCGATCGTTCACCGGGACAGCATTACCGATCAGCCCCAGCATTTT.

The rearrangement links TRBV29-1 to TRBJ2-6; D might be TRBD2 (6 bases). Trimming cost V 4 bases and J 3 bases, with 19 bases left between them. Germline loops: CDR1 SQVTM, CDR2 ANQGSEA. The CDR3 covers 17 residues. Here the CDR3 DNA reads TGCAGCGTTGTGGCCCAGGGCCCGCGGGGTGGGGCCAACGTCCTGACTTTC. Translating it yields CSVVAQGPRGGANVLTF.

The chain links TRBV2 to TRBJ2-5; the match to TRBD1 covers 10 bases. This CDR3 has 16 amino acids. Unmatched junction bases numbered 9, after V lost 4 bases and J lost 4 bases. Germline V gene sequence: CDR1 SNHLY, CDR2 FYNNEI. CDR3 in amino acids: CASSAWLTGGTETQYF. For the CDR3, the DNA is TGTGCCAGCAGTGCATGGCTGACAGGGGGCACAGAGACCCAGTACTTC.

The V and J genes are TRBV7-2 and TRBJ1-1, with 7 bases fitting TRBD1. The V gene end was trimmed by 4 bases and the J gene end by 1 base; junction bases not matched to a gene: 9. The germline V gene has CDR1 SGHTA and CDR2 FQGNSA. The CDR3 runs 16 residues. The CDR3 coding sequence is TGTGCCAGCAGCTCCCGGGACAGAACAGCGAACACTGAAGCTTTCTTT. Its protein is CASSSRDRTANTEAFF. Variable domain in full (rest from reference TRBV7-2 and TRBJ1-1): GAGVSQSPSNKVTEKGKDVELRCDPISGHTALYWYRQSLGQGLEFLIYFQGNSAPDKSGLPSDRFSAERTGGSVSTLTIQRTQQEDSAVYLCASSSRDRTANTEAFFGQGTRLTVV.

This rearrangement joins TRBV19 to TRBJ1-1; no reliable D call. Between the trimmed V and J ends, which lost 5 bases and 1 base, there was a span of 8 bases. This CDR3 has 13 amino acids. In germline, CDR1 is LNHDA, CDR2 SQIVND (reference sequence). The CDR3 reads CASSRSGNTEAFF. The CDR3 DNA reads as TGTGCCAGTAGTCGCTCGGGGAACACTGAAGCTTTCTTT.

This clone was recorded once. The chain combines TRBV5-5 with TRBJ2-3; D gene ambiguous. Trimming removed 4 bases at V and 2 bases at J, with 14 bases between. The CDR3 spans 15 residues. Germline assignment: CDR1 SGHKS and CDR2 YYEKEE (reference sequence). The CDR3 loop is CASSKRVIITDTQYF. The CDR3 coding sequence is TGTGCCAGCAGCAAAAGGGTCATCATCACAGATACGCAGTATTTT.

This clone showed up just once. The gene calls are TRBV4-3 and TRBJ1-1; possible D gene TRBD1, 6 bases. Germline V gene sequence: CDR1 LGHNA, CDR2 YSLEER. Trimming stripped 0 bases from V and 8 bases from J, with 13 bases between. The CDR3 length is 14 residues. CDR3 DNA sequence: TGCGCCAGCAGCCAAGATGGCGGGGGCCTCGAAGCTTTCTTT. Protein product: CASSQDGGGLEAFF.

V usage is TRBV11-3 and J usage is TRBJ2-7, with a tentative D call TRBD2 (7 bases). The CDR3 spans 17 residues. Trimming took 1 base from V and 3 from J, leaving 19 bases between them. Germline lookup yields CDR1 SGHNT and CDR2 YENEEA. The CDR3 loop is CASSLGRSGLGGYEQYF. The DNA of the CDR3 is TGTGCCAGCAGCTTAGGCCGATCCGGACTAGGGGGCTACGAGCAGTACTTC.

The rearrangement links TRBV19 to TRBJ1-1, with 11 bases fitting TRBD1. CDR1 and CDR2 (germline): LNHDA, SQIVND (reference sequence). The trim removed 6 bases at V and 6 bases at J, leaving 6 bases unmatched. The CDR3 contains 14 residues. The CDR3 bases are TGTGCCAGTAGGTCGGACAGGGGGCAAGCTGAAGCTTTCTTT. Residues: CASRSDRGQAEAFF. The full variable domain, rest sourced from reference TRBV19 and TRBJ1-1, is DGGITQSPKYLFRKEGQNVTLSCEQNLNHDAMYWYRQDPGQGLRLIYYSQIVNDFQKGDIAEGYSVSREKKESFPLTVTSAQKNPTAFYLCASRSDRGQAEAFFGQGTRLTVV.

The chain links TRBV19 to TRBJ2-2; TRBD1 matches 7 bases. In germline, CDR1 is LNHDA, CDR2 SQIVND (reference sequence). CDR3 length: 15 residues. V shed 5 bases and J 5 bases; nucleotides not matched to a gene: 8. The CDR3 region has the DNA TGTGCCAGTAGTGGTCGCCAGGGGGTGACCGGGGAGCTGTTTTTT. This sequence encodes CASSGRQGVTGELFF.